The present T cell receptor beta chain was sequenced within a study of blood T cell repertoires in COVID-19. Looking at the study overall: The United States, Italy and Spain provided the acute and convalescent COVID-19 samples. Sources were T cells, B-cell-depleted T cells, or PBMCs; the material itself was cDNA or gDNA.

The protocol was immunoSEQ multiplex PCR, while the TCRdb copy is restricted to in-frame clones and leaves out a portion. The table has about 130,000 clones, 92% seen once. The CDR3 totals 14 residues. Germline V gene data show CDR1 as SNHLY and CDR2 as FYNNEI. Trimming removed 6 bases at V and 7 bases at J, with 13 bases between. Sequenced material: peripheral blood. The clonotype comes from a man aged 50-59 years with COVID-19, enrolled during active disease. The V gene is TRBV2, the J gene TRBJ1-6; D may be TRBD1 (5 bases). As DNA, the CDR3 is TGTGCCAGCAGGGGACTCCTCGAGAATTCACCCCTCCACTTT. It specifies CASRGLLENSPLHF.